This T cell receptor (beta chain) was captured by sequencing in a study of PD-1 blockade in classical Hodgkin lymphoma. Germline lookup yields CDR1 GTSNPN and CDR2 SVGIG (reference sequence). This CDR3 region has 14 residues. V shed 0 bases and J shed 6 bases, with 14 bases lying between them. Time point noted: cycle 4 day 1 (C4D1), after 6 weeks of nivolumab. All trial patients relapsed after autologous stem cell transplantation. Measured with immunoSEQ multiplex PCR; TCRdb has only the in-frame clones, and not every one. The sample consists of roughly 96,000 clones, roughly 91% of them appearing once.

This specimen was peripheral blood mononuclear cells (PBMCs), taken before the fourth cycle of nivolumab. This chain links TRBV30 with TRBJ1-2, with D unclear. The receptor comes from a human donor with classical Hodgkin lymphoma. The CDR3, as DNA: TGTGCCTGGAGTGTGCAGCCGTCGACACATGGCTACACCTTC. It specifies CAWSVQPSTHGYTF.